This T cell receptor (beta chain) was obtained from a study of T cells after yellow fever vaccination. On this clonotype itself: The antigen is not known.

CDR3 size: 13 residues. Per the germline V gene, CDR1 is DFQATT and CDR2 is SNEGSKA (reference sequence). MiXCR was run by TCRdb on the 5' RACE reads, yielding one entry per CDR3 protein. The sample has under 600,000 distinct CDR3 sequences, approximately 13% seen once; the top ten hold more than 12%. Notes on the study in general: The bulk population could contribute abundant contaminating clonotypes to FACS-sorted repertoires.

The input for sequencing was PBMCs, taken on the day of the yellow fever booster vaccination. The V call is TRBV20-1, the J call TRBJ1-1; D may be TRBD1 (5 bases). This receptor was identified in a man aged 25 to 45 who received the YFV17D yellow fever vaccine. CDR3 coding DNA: TGCAGGGCCGAGGTCGCCGGGGGCACTGAAGCTTTCTTT. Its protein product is CRAEVAGGTEAFF.